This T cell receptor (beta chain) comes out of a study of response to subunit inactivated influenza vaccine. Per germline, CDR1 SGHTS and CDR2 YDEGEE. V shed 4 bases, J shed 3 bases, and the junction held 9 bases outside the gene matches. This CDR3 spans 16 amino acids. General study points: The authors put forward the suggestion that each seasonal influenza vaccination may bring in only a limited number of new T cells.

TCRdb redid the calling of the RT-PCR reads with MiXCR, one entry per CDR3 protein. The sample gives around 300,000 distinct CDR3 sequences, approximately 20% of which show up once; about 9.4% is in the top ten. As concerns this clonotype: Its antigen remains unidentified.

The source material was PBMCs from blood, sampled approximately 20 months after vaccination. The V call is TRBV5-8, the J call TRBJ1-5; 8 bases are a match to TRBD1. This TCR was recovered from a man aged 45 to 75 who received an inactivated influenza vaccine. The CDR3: CASSTTGTGNNQPQHF. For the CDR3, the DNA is TGTGCCAGCAGCACTACTGGGACAGGCAACAATCAGCCCCAGCATTTT.